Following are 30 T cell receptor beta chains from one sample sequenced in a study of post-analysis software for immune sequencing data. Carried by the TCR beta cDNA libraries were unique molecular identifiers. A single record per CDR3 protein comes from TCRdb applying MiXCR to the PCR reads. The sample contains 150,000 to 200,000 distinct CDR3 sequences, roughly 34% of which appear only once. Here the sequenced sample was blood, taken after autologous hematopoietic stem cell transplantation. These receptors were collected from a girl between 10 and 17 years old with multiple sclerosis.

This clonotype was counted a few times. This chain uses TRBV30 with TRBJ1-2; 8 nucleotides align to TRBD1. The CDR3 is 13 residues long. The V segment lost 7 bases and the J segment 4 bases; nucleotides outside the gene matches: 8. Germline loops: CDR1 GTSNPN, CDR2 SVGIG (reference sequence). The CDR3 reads CASRTGGVYGYTF. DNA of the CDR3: TGTGCCTCCCGAACAGGGGGAGTCTATGGCTACACCTTC.

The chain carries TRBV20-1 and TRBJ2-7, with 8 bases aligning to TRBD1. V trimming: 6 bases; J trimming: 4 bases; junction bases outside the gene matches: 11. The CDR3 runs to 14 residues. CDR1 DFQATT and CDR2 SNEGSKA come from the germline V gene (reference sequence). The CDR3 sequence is CSASLGDRPYEQYF. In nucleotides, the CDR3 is TGCAGTGCCTCCCTAGGGGACAGGCCGTACGAGCAGTACTTC.

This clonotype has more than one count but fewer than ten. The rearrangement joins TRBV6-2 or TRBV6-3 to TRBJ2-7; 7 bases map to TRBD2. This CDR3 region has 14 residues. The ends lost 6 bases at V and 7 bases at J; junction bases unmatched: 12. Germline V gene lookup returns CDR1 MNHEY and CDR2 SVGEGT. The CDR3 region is CASSPGLPPWEQYF. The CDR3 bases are TGTGCCAGCAGCCCGGGACTACCTCCCTGGGAGCAGTACTTC.

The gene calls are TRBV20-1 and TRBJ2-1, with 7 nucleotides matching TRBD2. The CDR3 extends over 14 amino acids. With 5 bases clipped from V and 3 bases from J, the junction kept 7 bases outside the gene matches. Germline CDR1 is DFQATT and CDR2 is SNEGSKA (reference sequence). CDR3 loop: CSASWERGYNEQFF. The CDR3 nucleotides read TGCAGTGCTTCATGGGAGCGGGGCTACAATGAGCAGTTCTTC.

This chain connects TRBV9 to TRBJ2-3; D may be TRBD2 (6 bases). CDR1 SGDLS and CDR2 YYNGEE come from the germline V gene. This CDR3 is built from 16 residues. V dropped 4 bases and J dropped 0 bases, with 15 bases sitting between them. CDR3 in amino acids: CASSPQFGRSTDTQYF. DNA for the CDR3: TGTGCCAGCAGCCCCCAATTTGGGAGGAGCACAGATACGCAGTATTTT.

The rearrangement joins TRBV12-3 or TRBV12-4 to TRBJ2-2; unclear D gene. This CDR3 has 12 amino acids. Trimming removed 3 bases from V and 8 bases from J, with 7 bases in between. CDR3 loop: CASSFFWGELFF. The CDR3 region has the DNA TGTGCCAGCAGTTTTTTCTGGGGGGAGCTGTTTTTT.

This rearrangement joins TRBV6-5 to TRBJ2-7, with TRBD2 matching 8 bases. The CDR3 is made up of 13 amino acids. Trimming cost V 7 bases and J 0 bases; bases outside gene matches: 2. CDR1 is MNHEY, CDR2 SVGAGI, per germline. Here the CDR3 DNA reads TGTGCCAGCACGGGGGGGCCCTCCTACGAGCAGTACTTC. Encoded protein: CASTGGPSYEQYF.

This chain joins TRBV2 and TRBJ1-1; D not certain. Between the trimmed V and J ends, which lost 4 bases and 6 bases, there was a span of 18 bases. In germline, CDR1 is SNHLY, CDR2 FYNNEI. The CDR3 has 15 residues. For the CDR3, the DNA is TGTGCCAGCAGTGGGGCTAGTTCTGGGCTCGCTGAAGCTTTCTTT. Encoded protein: CASSGASSGLAEAFF. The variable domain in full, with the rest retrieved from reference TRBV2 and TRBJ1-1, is EPEVTQTPSHQVTQMGQEVILRCVPISNHLYFYWYRQILGQKVEFLVSFYNNEISEKSEIFDDQFSVERPDGSNFTLKIRSTKLEDSAMYFCASSGASSGLAEAFFGQGTRLTVV.

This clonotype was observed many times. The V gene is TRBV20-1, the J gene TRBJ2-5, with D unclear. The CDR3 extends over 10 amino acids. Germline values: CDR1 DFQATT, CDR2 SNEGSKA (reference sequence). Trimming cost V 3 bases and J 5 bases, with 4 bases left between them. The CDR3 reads CSARRETQYF. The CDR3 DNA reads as TGCAGTGCTAGGCGGGAGACCCAGTACTTC.

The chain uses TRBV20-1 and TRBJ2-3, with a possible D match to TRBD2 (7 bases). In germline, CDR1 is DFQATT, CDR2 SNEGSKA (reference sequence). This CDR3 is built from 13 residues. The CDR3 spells CSGGGSGIDTQYF. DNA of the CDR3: TGCTCGGGGGGCGGGAGTGGGATAGATACGCAGTATTTT.

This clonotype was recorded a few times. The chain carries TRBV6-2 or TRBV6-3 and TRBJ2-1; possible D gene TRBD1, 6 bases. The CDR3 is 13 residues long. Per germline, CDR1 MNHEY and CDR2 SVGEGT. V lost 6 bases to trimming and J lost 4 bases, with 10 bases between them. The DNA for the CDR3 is TGTGCCAGCAGGGACAGAATTTACAATGAGCAGTTCTTC. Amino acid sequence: CASRDRIYNEQFF.

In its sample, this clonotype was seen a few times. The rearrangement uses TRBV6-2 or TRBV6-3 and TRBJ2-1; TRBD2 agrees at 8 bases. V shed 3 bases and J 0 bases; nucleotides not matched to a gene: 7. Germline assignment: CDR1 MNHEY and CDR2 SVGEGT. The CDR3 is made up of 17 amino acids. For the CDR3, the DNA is TGTGCCAGCAGTTATTCACTAGCGGAGCCCTCCTACAATGAGCAGTTCTTC. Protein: CASSYSLAEPSYNEQFF.

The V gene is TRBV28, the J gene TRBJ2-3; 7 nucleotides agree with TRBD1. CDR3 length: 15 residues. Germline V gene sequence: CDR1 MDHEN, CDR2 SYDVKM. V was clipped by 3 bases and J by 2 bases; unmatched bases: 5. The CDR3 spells CASSLVDRATDTQYF. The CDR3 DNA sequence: TGTGCCAGCAGTTTGGTCGACAGGGCCACAGATACGCAGTATTTT.

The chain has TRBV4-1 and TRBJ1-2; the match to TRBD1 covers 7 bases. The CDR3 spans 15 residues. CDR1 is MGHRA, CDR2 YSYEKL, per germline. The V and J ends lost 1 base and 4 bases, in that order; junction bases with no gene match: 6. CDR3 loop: CASSQGGTASYGYTF. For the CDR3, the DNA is TGCGCCAGCAGCCAAGGCGGGACAGCTAGCTATGGCTACACCTTC.

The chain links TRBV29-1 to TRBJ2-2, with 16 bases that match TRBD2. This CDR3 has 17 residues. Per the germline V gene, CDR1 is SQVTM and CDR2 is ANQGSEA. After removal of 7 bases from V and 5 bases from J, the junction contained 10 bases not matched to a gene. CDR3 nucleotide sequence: TGCAGCGCTCCGGGACTAGCGGGAGGGCCCTCGACCGGGGAGCTGTTTTTT. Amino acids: CSAPGLAGGPSTGELFF.

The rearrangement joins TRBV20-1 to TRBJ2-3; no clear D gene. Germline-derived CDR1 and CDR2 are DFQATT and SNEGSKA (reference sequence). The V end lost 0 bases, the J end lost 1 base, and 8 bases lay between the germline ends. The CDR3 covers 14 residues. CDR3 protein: CSARDPWGTDTQYF. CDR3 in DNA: TGCAGTGCTAGAGACCCATGGGGCACAGATACGCAGTATTTT.

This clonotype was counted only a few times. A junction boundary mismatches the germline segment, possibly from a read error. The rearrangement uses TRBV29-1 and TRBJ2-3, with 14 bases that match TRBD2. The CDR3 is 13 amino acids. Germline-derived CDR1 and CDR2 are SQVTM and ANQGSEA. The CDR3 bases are TGCGGCGTGGGGACTAGCGGGAGAGATACGCAGTATTTT. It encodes CGVGTSGRDTQYF.

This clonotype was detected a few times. For the CDR3, the DNA is TGTGCCAGCAGGATAGCGGGAGTATTCGGGGAGCAGTTCTTC. Protein sequence: CASRIAGVFGEQFF. The chain combines TRBV12-3 or TRBV12-4 with TRBJ2-1; 9 bases are a match to TRBD2. J lost 10 bases, V lost 6 bases, and 10 bases had no gene match. The CDR3 is made up of 14 amino acids.

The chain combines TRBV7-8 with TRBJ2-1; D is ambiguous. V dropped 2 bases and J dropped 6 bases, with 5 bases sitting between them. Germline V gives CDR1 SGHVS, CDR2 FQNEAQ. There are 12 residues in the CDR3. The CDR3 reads CASSLSLNEQFF. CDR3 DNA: TGTGCCAGCAGCTTAAGTCTCAATGAGCAGTTCTTC. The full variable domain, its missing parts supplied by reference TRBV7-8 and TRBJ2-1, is GAGVSQSPRYKVAKRGQDVALRCDPISGHVSLFWYQQALGQGPEFLTYFQNEAQLDKSGLPSDRFFAERPEGSVSTLKIQRTQQEDSAVYLCASSLSLNEQFFGPGTRLTVL.

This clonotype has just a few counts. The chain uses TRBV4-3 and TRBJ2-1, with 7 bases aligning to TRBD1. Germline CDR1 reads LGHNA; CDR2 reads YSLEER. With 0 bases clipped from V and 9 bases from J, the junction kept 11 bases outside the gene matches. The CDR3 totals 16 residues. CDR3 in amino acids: CASSQDSLTGMGEQFF. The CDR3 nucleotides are TGCGCCAGCAGCCAAGATTCCTTGACAGGGATGGGTGAGCAGTTCTTC.

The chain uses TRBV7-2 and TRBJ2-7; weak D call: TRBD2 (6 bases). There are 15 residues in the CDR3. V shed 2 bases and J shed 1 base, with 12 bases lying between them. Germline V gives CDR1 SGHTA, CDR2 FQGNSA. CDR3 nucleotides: TGTGCCAGCAGCTTATCGGCGGGGCCATCCTACGAGCAGTACTTC. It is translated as CASSLSAGPSYEQYF.

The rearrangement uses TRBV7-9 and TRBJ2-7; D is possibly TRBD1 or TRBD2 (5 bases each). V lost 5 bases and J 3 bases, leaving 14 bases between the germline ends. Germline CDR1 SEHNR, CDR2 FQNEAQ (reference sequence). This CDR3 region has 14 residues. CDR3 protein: CASSVHLRGYEQYF. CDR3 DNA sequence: TGTGCCAGCAGCGTCCATCTGAGGGGCTACGAGCAGTACTTC.

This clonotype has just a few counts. The CDR3 DNA reads as TGTGCCAGCAGCTTGGAAGGGGTAAACGGAGAGACCCAGTACTTC. It encodes CASSLEGVNGETQYF. The J gene is TRBJ2-5, the V gene TRBV5-8, with D possibly matching TRBD1 (5 bases). There are 15 residues in the CDR3. Trimming removed 0 bases from V and 4 bases from J, with 13 bases in between. Germline V gives CDR1 SGHTS, CDR2 YDEGEE. Full variable domain (remainder filled in from reference TRBV5-8 and TRBJ2-5): EAGVTQSPTHLIKTRGQQATLRCSPISGHTSVYWYQQALGLGLQFLLWYDEGEERNRGNFPPRFSGRQFPNYSSELNVNALELEDSALYLCASSLEGVNGETQYFGPGTRLLVL.

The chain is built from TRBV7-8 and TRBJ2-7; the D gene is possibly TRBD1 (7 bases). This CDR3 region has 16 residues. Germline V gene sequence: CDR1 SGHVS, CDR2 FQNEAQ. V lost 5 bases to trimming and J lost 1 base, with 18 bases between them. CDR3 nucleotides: TGTGCCAGCAGCGGGGGGACAGATATTTTTTCCTACGAGCAGTACTTC. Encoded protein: CASSGGTDIFSYEQYF.

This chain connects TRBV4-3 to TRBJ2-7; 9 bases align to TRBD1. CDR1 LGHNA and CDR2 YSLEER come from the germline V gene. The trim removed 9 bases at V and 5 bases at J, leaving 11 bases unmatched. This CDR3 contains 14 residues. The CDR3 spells CARGLGQGSHEQYF. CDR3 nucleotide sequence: TGCGCCAGGGGTTTGGGACAGGGATCCCACGAGCAGTACTTC.

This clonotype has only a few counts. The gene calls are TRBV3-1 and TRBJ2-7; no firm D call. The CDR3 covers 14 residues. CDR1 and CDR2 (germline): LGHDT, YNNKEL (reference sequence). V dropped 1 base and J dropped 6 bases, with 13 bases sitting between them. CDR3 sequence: CASSQVPVEVEQYF. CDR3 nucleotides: TGTGCCAGCAGCCAAGTTCCGGTCGAGGTCGAGCAGTACTTC.

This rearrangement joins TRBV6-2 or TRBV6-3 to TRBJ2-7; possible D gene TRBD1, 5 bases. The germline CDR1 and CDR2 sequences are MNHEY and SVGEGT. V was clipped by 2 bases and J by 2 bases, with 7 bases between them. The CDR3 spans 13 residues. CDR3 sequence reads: CASSYGRAYEQYF. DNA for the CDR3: TGTGCCAGCAGTTACGGCAGGGCCTACGAGCAGTACTTC.

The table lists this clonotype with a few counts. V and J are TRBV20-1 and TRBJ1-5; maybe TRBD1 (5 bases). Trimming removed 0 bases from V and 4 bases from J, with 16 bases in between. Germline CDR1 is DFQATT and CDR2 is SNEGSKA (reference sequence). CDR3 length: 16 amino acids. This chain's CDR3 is CSARDGTMFRNQPQHF. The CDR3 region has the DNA TGCAGTGCTAGAGATGGGACGATGTTCAGGAATCAGCCCCAGCATTTT.

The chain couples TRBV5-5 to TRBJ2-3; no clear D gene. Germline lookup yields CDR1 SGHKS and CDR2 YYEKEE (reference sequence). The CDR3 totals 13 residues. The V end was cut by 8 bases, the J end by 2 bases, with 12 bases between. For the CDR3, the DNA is TGTGCCAGGAGTTCCGGCTCCACAGATACGCAGTATTTT. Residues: CARSSGSTDTQYF.

The CDR3 coding sequence is TGCAGTGCTAGAGATCTCCTAGCGTCTAACAATGAGCAGTTCTTC. Amino acids: CSARDLLASNNEQFF. The chain carries TRBV20-1 and TRBJ2-1; D possibly corresponds to TRBD2 (6 bases). Trimming pared 0 bases from V and 5 bases from J, leaving 14 bases between. Germline V CDR1 and CDR2: DFQATT, SNEGSKA (reference sequence). The CDR3 loop spans 15 amino acids.